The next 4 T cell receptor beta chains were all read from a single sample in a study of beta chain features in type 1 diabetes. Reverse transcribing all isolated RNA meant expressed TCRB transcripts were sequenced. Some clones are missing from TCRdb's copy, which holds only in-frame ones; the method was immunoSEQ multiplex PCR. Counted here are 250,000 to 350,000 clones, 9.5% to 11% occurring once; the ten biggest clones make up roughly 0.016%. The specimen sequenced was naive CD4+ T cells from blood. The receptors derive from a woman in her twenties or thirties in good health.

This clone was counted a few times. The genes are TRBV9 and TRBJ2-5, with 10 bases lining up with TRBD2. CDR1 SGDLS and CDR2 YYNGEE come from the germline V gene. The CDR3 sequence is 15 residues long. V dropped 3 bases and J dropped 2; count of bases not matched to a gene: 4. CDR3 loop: CASSARTSGQETQYF. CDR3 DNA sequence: TGTGCCAGCAGCGCCCGGACTAGCGGACAAGAGACCCAGTACTTC.

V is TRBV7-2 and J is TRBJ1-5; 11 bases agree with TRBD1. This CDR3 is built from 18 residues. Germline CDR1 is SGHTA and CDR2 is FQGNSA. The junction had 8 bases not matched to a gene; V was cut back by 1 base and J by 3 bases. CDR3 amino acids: CASSLVGQGVGNNQPQHF. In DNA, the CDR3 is TGTGCCAGCAGCTTAGTGGGACAGGGGGTGGGAAACAATCAGCCCCAGCATTTT.

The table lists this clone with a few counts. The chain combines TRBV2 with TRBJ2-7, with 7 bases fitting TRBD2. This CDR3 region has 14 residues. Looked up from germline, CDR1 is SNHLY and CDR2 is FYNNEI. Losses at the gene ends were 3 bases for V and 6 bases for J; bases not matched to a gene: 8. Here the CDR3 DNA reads TGTGCCAGCAGTGACTTGCGGGGGACCGCCGAGCAGTACTTC. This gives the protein CASSDLRGTAEQYF.

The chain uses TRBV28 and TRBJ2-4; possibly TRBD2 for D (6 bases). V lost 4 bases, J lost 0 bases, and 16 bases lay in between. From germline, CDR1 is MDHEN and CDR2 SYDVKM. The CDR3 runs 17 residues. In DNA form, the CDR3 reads TGTGCCAGCAGTTCAGGAGGGATTAATCTAGCCAAAAACATTCAGTACTTC. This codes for CASSSGGINLAKNIQYF.